The T cell receptor beta chain under discussion was sequenced for a study of patients and donors after allogeneic stem cell transplantation. The CDR3 is made up of 15 amino acids. The V and J ends lost 5 bases and 5 bases, in that order; junction bases with no gene match: 10. The V gene's germline CDR1 is MNHEY and CDR2 SMNVEV (reference sequence). MiXCR, run by TCRdb on the RT-PCR reads, gives a single entry per CDR3 protein. Among under 200,000 distinct CDR3 sequences listed, about 24% were seen once. This TCR came from a human donor who was either an allogeneic HSCT recipient or a stem cell or donor lymphocyte infusion donor (not recorded which). It is not recorded whose cells these are; they may come from a transplant donor. The material sequenced was blood, either unsorted or a sorted T cell fraction (not recorded which). The rearrangement uses TRBV27 and TRBJ2-5; TRBD1 agrees at 8 bases. Here the CDR3 reads CASSKRQGPVETQYF. CDR3 nucleotides: TGTGCCAGCAGTAAACGACAGGGGCCAGTGGAGACCCAGTACTTC.